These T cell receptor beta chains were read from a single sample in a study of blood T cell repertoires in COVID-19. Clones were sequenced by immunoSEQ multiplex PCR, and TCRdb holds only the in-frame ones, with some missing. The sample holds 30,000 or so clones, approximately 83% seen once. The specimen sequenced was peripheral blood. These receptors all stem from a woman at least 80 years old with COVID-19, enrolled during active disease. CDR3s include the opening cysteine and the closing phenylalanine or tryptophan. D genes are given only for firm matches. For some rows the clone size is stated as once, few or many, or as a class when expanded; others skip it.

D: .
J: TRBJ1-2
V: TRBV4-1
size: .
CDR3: CASSQEAQGWIYGYTF
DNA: TGCGCCAGCAGCCAAGAAGCGCAGGGATGGATCTATGGCTACACCTTC

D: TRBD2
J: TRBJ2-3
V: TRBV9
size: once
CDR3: CASSTSGTTTDTQYF
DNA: TGTGCCAGCAGCACCTCCGGGACTACTACAGATACGCAGTATTTT

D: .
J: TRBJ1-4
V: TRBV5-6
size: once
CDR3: CASSLVQDQGTNEKLFF
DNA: TGTGCCAGCAGCTTGGTACAGGATCAGGGAACTAATGAAAAACTGTTTTTT

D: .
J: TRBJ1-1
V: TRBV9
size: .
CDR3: CASSVFTGNTEAFF
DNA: TGTGCCAGCAGCGTTTTTACAGGGAACACTGAAGCTTTCTTT

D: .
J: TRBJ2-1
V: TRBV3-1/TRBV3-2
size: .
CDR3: CASSHDGRNEQFF
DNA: TGTGCCAGCAGCCACGATGGGCGTAATGAGCAGTTCTTC

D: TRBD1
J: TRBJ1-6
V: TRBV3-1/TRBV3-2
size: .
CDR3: CASSHTGQGSYNSPLHF
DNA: TGTGCCAGCAGCCACACAGGACAGGGGTCCTATAATTCACCCCTCCACTTT

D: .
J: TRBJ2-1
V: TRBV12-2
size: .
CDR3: CASRLPKRSGGANNEQFF
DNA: TGTGCAAGTCGCTTACCAAAGCGGAGCGGGGGGGCAAACAATGAGCAGTTCTTC

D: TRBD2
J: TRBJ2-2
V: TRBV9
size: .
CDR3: CASSVTSGGASNTGELFF
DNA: TGTGCCAGCAGCGTAACTAGCGGGGGGGCCTCGAACACCGGGGAGCTGTTTTTT

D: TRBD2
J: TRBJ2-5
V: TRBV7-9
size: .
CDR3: CASSTGTSSETQYF
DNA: TGTGCCAGCAGCACCGGGACTAGTAGCGAGACCCAGTACTTC

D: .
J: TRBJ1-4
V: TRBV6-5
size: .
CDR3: CASSLWGVNEKLFF
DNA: TGTGCCAGCAGCCTGTGGGGGGTTAACGAAAAACTGTTTTTT

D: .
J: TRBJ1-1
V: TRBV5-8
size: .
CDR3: CASSLFGVSAFF
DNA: TGTGCCAGCAGCTTGTTCGGGGTCTCGGCTTTCTTT

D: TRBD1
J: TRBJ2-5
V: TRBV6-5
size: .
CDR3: CASSSRNRGSQETQYF
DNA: TGTGCCAGCAGTTCTAGGAACAGGGGATCCCAAGAGACCCAGTACTTC

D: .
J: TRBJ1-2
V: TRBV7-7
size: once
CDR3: CASRSSGYGYTF
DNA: TGTGCTAGCAGATCGTCGGGATATGGCTACACCTTC

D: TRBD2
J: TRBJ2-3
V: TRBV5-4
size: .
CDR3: CASSPGRREGLTDTQYF
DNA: TGTGCCAGCAGCCCGGGGCGGCGGGAGGGGTTGACAGATACGCAGTATTTT

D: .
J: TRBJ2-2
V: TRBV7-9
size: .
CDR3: CASSHRDINTGELFF
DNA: TGTGCCAGCAGCCACCGGGACATCAACACCGGGGAGCTGTTTTTT

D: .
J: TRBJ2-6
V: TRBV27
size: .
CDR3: CASSPQGRDGANVLTF
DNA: TGTGCCAGCAGCCCTCAGGGGAGGGATGGGGCCAACGTCCTGACTTTC

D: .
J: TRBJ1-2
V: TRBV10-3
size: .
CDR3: CAITELSRGGYTF
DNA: TGTGCCATCACTGAGCTCTCCCGAGGGGGCTACACCTTC

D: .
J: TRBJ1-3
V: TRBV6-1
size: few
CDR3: CASSERQGTGNTIYF
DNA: TGTGCCAGCAGTGAAAGGCAGGGAACTGGAAACACCATATATTTT

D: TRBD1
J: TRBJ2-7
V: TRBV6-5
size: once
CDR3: CASRGQVIPYEQYF
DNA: TGTGCCAGCAGAGGACAGGTGATCCCCTACGAGCAGTACTTC

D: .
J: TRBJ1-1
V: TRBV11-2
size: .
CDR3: CASSLGGKMTEAFF
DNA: TGTGCCAGCAGCTTAGGAGGGAAGATGACTGAAGCTTTCTTT

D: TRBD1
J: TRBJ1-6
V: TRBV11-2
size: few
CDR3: CASSLGTANSPLHF
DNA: TGTGCCAGCAGCCTTGGGACAGCTAATTCACCCCTCCACTTT

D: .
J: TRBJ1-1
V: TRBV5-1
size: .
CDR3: CASSLQGMNTEAFF
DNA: TGCGCCAGCAGCTTGCAGGGGATGAACACTGAAGCTTTCTTT

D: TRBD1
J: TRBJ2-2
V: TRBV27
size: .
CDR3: CASSRWDRGRNTGELFF
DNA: TGTGCCAGCAGTCGATGGGACAGGGGGCGTAACACCGGGGAGCTGTTTTTT

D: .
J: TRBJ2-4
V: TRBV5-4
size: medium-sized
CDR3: CASSFRQGDKNIQYF
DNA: TGTGCCAGCAGCTTTAGGCAGGGCGATAAAAACATTCAGTACTTC

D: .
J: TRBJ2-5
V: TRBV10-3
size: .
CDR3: CAISEKFLGEKETQYF
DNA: TGTGCCATCAGTGAGAAGTTCTTAGGGGAAAAAGAGACCCAGTACTTC

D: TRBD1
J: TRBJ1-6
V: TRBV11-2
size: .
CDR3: CASSLDRGRQGKNSPLHF
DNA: TGTGCCAGCAGCTTAGATCGGGGGAGACAGGGAAAAAATTCACCCCTCCACTTT

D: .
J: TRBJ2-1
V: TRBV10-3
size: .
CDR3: CAISDPRTVGEQFF
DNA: TGTGCCATCAGTGACCCACGGACAGTCGGTGAGCAGTTCTTC

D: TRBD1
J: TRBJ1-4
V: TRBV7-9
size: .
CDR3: CASSLRRGRDEKLFF
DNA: TGTGCCAGCAGCTTAAGGAGGGGGCGGGATGAAAAACTGTTTTTT

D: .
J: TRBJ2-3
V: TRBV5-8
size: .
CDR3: CASSTFSSAPTQYF
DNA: TGTGCCAGCAGCACCTTTTCTAGCGCTCCTACGCAGTATTTT

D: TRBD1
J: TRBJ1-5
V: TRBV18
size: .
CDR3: CASSPGTASNQPQHF
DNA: TGTGCCAGCTCACCAGGGACAGCAAGCAATCAGCCCCAGCATTTT

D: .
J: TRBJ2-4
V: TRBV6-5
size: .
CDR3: CASSYSRENIQYF
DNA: TGTGCCAGCAGTTACTCGCGGGAAAACATTCAGTACTTC

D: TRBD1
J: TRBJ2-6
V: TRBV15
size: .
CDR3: CATSRGQGATAGANVLTF
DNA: TGTGCCACCAGCAGAGGTCAGGGGGCAACTGCTGGGGCCAACGTCCTGACTTTC

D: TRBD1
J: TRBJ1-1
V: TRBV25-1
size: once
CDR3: CASKGQGGTEAFF
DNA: TGTGCCAGCAAGGGACAGGGGGGAACTGAAGCTTTCTTT

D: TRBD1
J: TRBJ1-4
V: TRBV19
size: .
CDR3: CASSSGTGGGEKLFF
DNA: TGTGCCAGTAGTTCCGGGACAGGGGGCGGAGAAAAACTGTTTTTT

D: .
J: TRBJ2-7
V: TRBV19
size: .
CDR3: CASSIMAETSYEQYF
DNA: TGTGCCAGTAGTATAATGGCAGAAACCTCCTACGAGCAGTACTTC

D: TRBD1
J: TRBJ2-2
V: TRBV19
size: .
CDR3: CATGQGNTGELFF
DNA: TGTGCCACGGGACAGGGGAACACCGGGGAGCTGTTTTTT

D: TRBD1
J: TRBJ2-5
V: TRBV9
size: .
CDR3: CASSEGTAWGTQYF
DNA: TGTGCCAGCAGCGAGGGGACAGCGTGGGGGACCCAGTACTTC

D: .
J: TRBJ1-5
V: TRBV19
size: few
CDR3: CASSTRGSNQPQHF
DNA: TGTGCCAGTAGTACGCGAGGGAGCAATCAGCCCCAGCATTTT

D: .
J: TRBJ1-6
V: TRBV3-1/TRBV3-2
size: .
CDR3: CASSQVQGTRSSPLHF
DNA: TGTGCCAGCAGCCAAGTACAGGGAACAAGGAGTTCACCCCTCCACTTT

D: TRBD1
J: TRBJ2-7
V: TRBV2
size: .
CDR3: CASSEARTGSYEQYF
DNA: TGTGCCAGCAGTGAAGCTCGGACAGGGTCCTACGAGCAGTACTTC

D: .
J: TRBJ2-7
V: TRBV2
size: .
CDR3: CASSEVRGSEQYF
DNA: TGTGCCAGCAGTGAAGTTAGGGGTAGCGAGCAGTACTTC

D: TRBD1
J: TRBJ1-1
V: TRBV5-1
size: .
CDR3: CASSYRQGPGDTEAFF
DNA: TGCGCCAGCAGCTACAGACAGGGGCCAGGGGATACTGAAGCTTTCTTT

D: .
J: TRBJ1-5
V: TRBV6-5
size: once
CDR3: CASSPVGSSNQPQHF
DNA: TGTGCCAGCAGTCCTGTCGGGAGTAGCAATCAGCCCCAGCATTTT

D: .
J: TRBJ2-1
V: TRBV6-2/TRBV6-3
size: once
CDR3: CASSLHGGNNEQFF
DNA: TGTGCCAGCAGTCTCCACGGAGGGAACAATGAGCAGTTCTTC

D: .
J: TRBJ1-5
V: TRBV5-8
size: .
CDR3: CASSFLQGQPQHF
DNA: TGTGCCAGCAGCTTCTTACAGGGTCAGCCCCAGCATTTT

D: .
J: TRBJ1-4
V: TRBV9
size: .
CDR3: CASSVGATNEKLFF
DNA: TGTGCCAGCAGCGTAGGCGCAACTAATGAAAAACTGTTTTTT

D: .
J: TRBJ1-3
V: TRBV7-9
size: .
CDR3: CASRKGGQSFSGNTIYF
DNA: TGTGCCAGCAGGAAAGGCGGACAGTCCTTCTCTGGAAACACCATATATTTT